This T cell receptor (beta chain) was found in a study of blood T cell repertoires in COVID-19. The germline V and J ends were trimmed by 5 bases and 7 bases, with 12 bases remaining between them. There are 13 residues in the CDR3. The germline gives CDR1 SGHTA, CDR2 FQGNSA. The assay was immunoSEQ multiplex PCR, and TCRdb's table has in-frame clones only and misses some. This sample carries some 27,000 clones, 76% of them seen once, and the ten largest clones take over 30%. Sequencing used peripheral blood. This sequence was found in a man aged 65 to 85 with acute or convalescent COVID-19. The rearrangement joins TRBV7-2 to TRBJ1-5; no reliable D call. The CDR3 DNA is TGTGCCAGCAGCCTCCAGGTTCAACAGCCCCAGCATTTT. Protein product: CASSLQVQQPQHF.